Below are 17 T cell receptor beta chains sequenced from a single sample in a study of CD8 T cells in Susac syndrome. Random-hexamer reverse transcription was applied to about 0.45 to 1 ug RNA. TCRdb re-analysed the immunoSEQ multiplex PCR reads in MiXCR, keeping a single row per CDR3 protein. Of about 180,000 distinct CDR3 sequences listed, 85% to 95% are singletons. What was sequenced was CD4+ T cells from PBMCs. These receptors were taken from a human donor with Susac syndrome.

The CDR3 region has the DNA TGTGCCTGCGGACAGGGCGGTAGGAAGTTCTTC. Amino acids: CACGQGGRKFF. The genes are TRBV30 and TRBJ2-1; 8 bases align to TRBD1. The CDR3 totals 11 residues. The V gene's germline CDR1 is GTSNPN and CDR2 SVGIG (reference sequence). After removal of 6 bases from V and 14 bases from J, the junction contained 9 bases not matched to a gene.

The chain carries TRBV28 and TRBJ1-2, with no clear D. Germline CDR1 reads MDHEN; CDR2 reads SYDVKM. Trimming took 3 bases from V and 4 from J, leaving 12 bases between them. The CDR3 covers 14 residues. The CDR3 protein is CASSFRQPPYGYTF. The CDR3 nucleotides are TGTGCCAGCAGTTTCCGACAACCACCCTATGGCTACACCTTC.

The chain recombines TRBV7-2 with TRBJ2-7, with D hard to call. Per germline, CDR1 SGHTA and CDR2 FQGNSA. Trimming stripped 0 bases from V and 1 base from J, with 19 bases between. The length of the CDR3 is 18 residues. DNA for the CDR3: TGTGCCAGCAGCTTAGCGCGGATATCCCCGGCTACGTCCTACGAGCAGTACTTC. This encodes CASSLARISPATSYEQYF.

The gene calls are TRBV28 and TRBJ2-1, with 12 bases identical to TRBD2. Germline V CDR1 and CDR2: MDHEN, SYDVKM. This CDR3 region has 16 residues. J was trimmed by 6 bases and V by 5 bases; bases with no gene match: 8. CDR3 DNA: TGTGCCAGCAGTCCTAGCGGGAGGGCCCTTCTCAATGAGCAGTTCTTC. This codes for CASSPSGRALLNEQFF.

The rearrangement joins TRBV20-1 to TRBJ1-1; D perhaps matches TRBD1 (6 bases). This CDR3 is built from 15 residues. Trimming took 0 bases from V and 0 from J, leaving 11 bases between them. Germline lookup yields CDR1 DFQATT and CDR2 SNEGSKA (reference sequence). The chain's CDR3 is CSARDLDRLNTEAFF. In DNA, the CDR3 is TGCAGTGCTAGAGATCTTGACAGGCTGAACACTGAAGCTTTCTTT.

The chain has TRBV14 and TRBJ2-1; TRBD2 aligns across 9 bases. The CDR3 consists of 15 residues. With V trimmed by 2 bases and J by 9 bases, 8 bases remained unmatched. The germline V gene has CDR1 SGHDN and CDR2 FVKESK. The CDR3 bases are TGTGCCAGCAGCCAACGACTAGCGGCTTTATCTGAGCAGTTCTTC. Residues: CASSQRLAALSEQFF.

J is TRBJ1-1 and V is TRBV20-1, with unresolved D. The CDR3 loop spans 13 amino acids. CDR1 and CDR2 from the germline V gene are DFQATT and SNEGSKA (reference sequence). Deletions cut 1 base from V and 3 bases from J, with 9 bases between. The CDR3 region is CSARVRGDTEAFF. CDR3 coding DNA: TGCAGTGCTAGAGTTCGGGGTGACACTGAAGCTTTCTTT.

This sequence joins TRBV5-1 and TRBJ2-2, with 7 bases aligning to TRBD1. CDR1 and CDR2 (germline): SGHRS, YFSETQ. This CDR3 has 16 residues. V lost 2 bases and J lost 5; bases outside the gene matches: 9. CDR3 residues: CASSFLWTGETGELFF. CDR3 nucleotide sequence: TGCGCCAGCAGCTTCCTTTGGACAGGTGAAACCGGGGAGCTGTTTTTT.

This clonotype was detected only once. V usage is TRBV29-1 and J usage is TRBJ2-7; the match to TRBD1 covers 7 bases. The trim removed 0 bases at V and 7 bases at J, leaving 3 bases unmatched. The CDR3 is 12 residues long. The germline V gene has CDR1 SQVTM and CDR2 ANQGSEA. The CDR3 coding sequence is TGCAGCGTTGAAGACAGGGGGTCTGAGCAGTACTTC. Translated: CSVEDRGSEQYF.

The chain links TRBV28 to TRBJ2-1, with D unresolved. The V gene's germline CDR1 is MDHEN and CDR2 SYDVKM. CDR3 length: 12 amino acids. Trimming cost V 5 bases and J 8 bases, with 10 bases left between them. CDR3 sequence (DNA): TGTGCCAGCAGTATCCCCAGCGATGAGCAGTTCTTC. Translation gives CASSIPSDEQFF. The full variable domain, its missing parts supplied by reference TRBV28 and TRBJ2-1, is DVKVTQSSRYLVKRTGEKVFLECVQDMDHENMFWYRQDPGLGLRLIYFSYDVKMKEKGDIPEGYSVSREKKERFSLILESASTNQTSMYLCASSIPSDEQFFGPGTRLTVL.

This clonotype has a single count. The chain uses TRBV5-1 and TRBJ2-7; perhaps TRBD1 as D (5 bases). Deletions cut 0 bases from V and 2 bases from J, with 9 bases between. This CDR3 region has 14 residues. CDR1 and CDR2 (germline): SGHRS, YFSETQ. The CDR3 spells CASSLEPGPYEQYF. As DNA, the CDR3 is TGCGCCAGCAGCTTGGAACCAGGGCCCTACGAGCAGTACTTC.

V usage is TRBV20-1 and J usage is TRBJ2-1, with 9 bases lining up with TRBD2. Losses at the gene ends were 1 base for V and 7 bases for J; bases not matched to a gene: 11. Looked up from germline, CDR1 is DFQATT and CDR2 is SNEGSKA (reference sequence). This CDR3 contains 16 residues. The CDR3 DNA follows: TGCAGTGCTAGAGTGGCTAGCGGGATTGGATCGAATGAGCAGTTCTTC. Translated, it gives CSARVASGIGSNEQFF.

This clonotype showed up just a few times. The J gene is TRBJ2-5, the V gene TRBV29-1; D not resolved. Germline V lookup: CDR1 SQVTM, CDR2 ANQGSEA. The CDR3 spans 13 residues. Trimming left V 7 bases short and J 1 base short, with 13 bases between. The CDR3 loop reads CSGQTDFQETQYF. Here the CDR3 DNA reads TGCAGCGGGCAGACCGATTTCCAAGAGACCCAGTACTTC. Drawing the rest from reference TRBV29-1 and TRBJ2-5, the complete variable domain is SAVISQKPSRDICQRGTSLTIQCQVDSQVTMMFWYRQQPGQSLTLIATANQGSEATYESGFVIDKFPISRPNLTFSTLTVSNMSPEDSSIYLCSGQTDFQETQYFGPGTRLLVL.

The V and J genes are TRBV7-9 and TRBJ1-5, with 9 bases that match TRBD1. V lost 6 bases to trimming and J lost 1 base; unmatched junction nucleotides: 7. The CDR3 has 16 amino acids. Germline-derived CDR1 and CDR2 are SEHNR and FQNEAQ (reference sequence). The CDR3 nucleotides are TGTGCCAGCAGTAATCGCGGACAGGGGAGCAATCAGCCCCAGCATTTT. Its protein is CASSNRGQGSNQPQHF.

The chain has TRBV5-4 and TRBJ2-2; 7 bases are shared with TRBD2. The V and J ends lost 1 base and 1 base, in that order; junction bases with no gene match: 7. CDR3 length equals 17 residues. The germline CDR1 and CDR2 sequences are SGHNT and YYREEE (reference sequence). CDR3 protein: CASSLFSAGVNTGELFF. The DNA of the CDR3 is TGTGCCAGCAGCTTGTTTTCCGCGGGGGTGAACACCGGGGAGCTGTTTTTT.

The chain uses TRBV29-1 and TRBJ2-1; D might be TRBD1 or TRBD2, each matching 5 bases. There are 12 residues in the CDR3. V was pared by 5 bases and J by 7 bases, with 12 bases between. Germline values: CDR1 SQVTM, CDR2 ANQGSEA. This chain's CDR3 is CSVPGRINEQFF. The CDR3 DNA reads as TGCAGCGTTCCGGGACGGATAAATGAGCAGTTCTTC.

This chain uses TRBV6-1 with TRBJ2-1; D is undetermined. This CDR3 is built from 13 residues. Germline V gives CDR1 MNHNS, CDR2 SASEGT. Trimming cost V 6 bases and J 2 bases, with 8 bases left between them. CDR3 coding DNA: TGTGCCAGCAGGCTCTTAGCCTACAATGAGCAGTTCTTC. This translates into CASRLLAYNEQFF.